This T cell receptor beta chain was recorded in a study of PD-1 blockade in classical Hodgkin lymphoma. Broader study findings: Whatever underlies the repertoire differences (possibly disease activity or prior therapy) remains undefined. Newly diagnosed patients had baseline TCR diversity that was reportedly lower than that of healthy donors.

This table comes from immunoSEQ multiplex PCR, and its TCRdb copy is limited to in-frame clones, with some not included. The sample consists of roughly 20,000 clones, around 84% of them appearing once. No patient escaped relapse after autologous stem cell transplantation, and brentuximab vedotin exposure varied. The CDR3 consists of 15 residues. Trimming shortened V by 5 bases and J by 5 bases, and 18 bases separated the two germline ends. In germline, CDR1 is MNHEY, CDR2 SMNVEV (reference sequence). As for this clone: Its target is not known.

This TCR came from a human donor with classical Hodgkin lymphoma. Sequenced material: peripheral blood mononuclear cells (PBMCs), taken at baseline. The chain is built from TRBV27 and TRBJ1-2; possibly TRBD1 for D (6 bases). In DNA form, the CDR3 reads TGTGCCAGCAGTGGAACAGGGCAGGCTTTTTATGGCTACACCTTC. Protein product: CASSGTGQAFYGYTF.